These T cell receptor beta chains were read from a single sample in a study of cytomegalovirus exposure and HLA in healthy donors. Data came from immunoSEQ multiplex PCR; TCRdb stores just in-frame clones and leaves some out. This table lists about 88,000 clones. Sequencing used PBMCs. The receptor set was obtained from a girl between 5 and 17 years old in good health and CMV-seropositive. Both conserved end residues are trimmed from each CDR3. The order of the fields is J gene, V gene, CDR3 protein.

TRBJ2-3 | TRBV5-1 | ASSLVLAGGPGGDTQY
TRBJ1-1 | TRBV7-2 | ASSNGQVKGEAF
TRBJ2-2 | TRBV18 | ASSPRAPPLNTGELF
TRBJ1-1 | TRBV2 | ASSDRDISTEAF
TRBJ2-2 | TRBV19 | ASISGGFTGELF
TRBJ2-7 | TRBV4-1 | ASSLLEQSYEQY
TRBJ1-1 | TRBV7-9 | ASSPRGTEAF
TRBJ2-7 | TRBV9 | ASSASLTGYEQY
TRBJ2-1 | TRBV4-3 | ASSQALIPPDNEQF
TRBJ1-4 | TRBV7-9 | ASSYAIGTGSQKLF
TRBJ2-1 | TRBV15 | ATSSGDNEQF
TRBJ1-5 | TRBV9 | ASSVGSINQPQH
TRBJ2-2 | TRBV29-1 | SVQGKLLNTGELF
TRBJ2-1 | TRBV4-2 | ASSQEIHGSDNEQF
TRBJ1-3 | TRBV30 | AWSGRRARSGNTIY
TRBJ1-1 | TRBV4-1 | ASSQELGVSTEAF
TRBJ2-4 | TRBV19 | ASRGQLENIQY
TRBJ2-1 | TRBV11-2 | ASSLGQRQF
TRBJ1-5 | TRBV28 | ASSFAGTAPYEPQH
TRBJ1-2 | TRBV15 | ATSRGGYGYT
TRBJ2-5 | TRBV25-1 | ACLGSGGKETQY
TRBJ1-2 | TRBV27 | ASSLLSNVEVWGPTYGYT
TRBJ2-1 | TRBV7-2 | ASSITSGGFNEQF
TRBJ2-2 | TRBV19 | ASRDRGGRNTGELF
TRBJ1-5 | TRBV7-6 | ASSRQGMDQPQH
TRBJ2-2 | TRBV11-2 | ASSLAGLTGELF
TRBJ2-7 | TRBV7-3 | ASSLTRAPPYEQY
TRBJ2-7 | TRBV18 | ASSRDSAYEQY
TRBJ1-1 | TRBV2 | ASKGAGNTEAF
TRBJ2-7 | TRBV5-6 | ASSLSAYEQY
TRBJ1-4 | TRBV7-9 | ASSSTGEEEKLF
TRBJ2-3 | TRBV6-5 | ASSLDPRGTDTQY
TRBJ1-2 | TRBV11-2 | ASSSSGTGVFGHGYT
TRBJ1-2 | TRBV6-5 | ASSYDRVGYGYT
TRBJ1-1 | TRBV10-3 | AAQDRMNTEAF
TRBJ2-3 | TRBV9 | ASSARELLAGGGDTQY
TRBJ2-1 | TRBV18 | ASSPPAFRGGRDEQF
TRBJ1-2 | TRBV27 | ASSSTTGNLYGYT
TRBJ2-1 | TRBV7-2 | ASSPGGGSYNEQF
TRBJ1-6 | TRBV5-5 | ASSFTRAPYSPLH
TRBJ2-2 | TRBV5-1 | ASRSGQGRTGELF
TRBJ1-2 | TRBV6-5 | ASSYGEVGLYGYT
TRBJ1-4 | TRBV18 | ASSPTWTGLGEKLF
TRBJ1-1 | TRBV27 | ASSPGYYTEAF
TRBJ2-5 | TRBV27 | ASSKTGVAGLETQY
TRBJ1-1 | TRBV4-3 | ASSQFTGTGVMIENTEAF
TRBJ1-2 | TRBV19 | ASIPGQGMEGYT
TRBJ1-1 | TRBV27 | ASSLGGSTEAF
TRBJ1-1 | TRBV15 | ATSSDTLITEAF
TRBJ1-4 | TRBV4-1 | ASSLILGQGGEKLF
TRBJ1-5 | TRBV5-6 | ASSLQSNNQPQH
TRBJ1-2 | TRBV5-1 | ASSSPGQGGRGYYGYT
TRBJ2-5 | TRBV21-1 | ASKRTPEGETQY
TRBJ2-5 | TRBV4-2 | ASSQLQGGETQY
TRBJ2-1 | TRBV4-1 | ASSQEQGAHNEQF
TRBJ1-3 | TRBV30 | AWSVSRAAGDTIY